What follows describes a single T cell receptor (beta chain). No antigen is known for it. The CDR3 is 15 amino acids. V gave up 1 base and J gave up 5 bases, with 14 bases separating them. Per the germline V gene, CDR1 is SGHVS and CDR2 is FQNEAQ. Clones were read by immunoSEQ multiplex PCR, and TCRdb kept only the in-frame ones, dropping some. Altogether about 110,000 clones are present, 80% to 95% being singletons, with the ten largest covering approximately 8%. This sample is drawn from a study of T cell responses to AZD1222 COVID-19 vaccine. General study results and limits: Repertoire sampling occurred only after the peak T cell response. Spike-specific TCR breadth and depth were elevated following two AZD1222 doses.

The gene calls are TRBV7-8 and TRBJ1-1; possible D gene TRBD1, 5 bases. This TCR came from an adult who received the AZD1222 COVID-19 vaccine. Material: peripheral blood, obtained 28 days after the second AZD1222 dose. Here the CDR3 reads CASSLGLGERTEAFF. CDR3 DNA: TGTGCCAGCAGCTTAGGTTTGGGGGAGAGGACTGAAGCTTTCTTT. Supplemented by reference TRBV7-8 and TRBJ1-1, the full variable domain reads GAGVSQSPRYKVAKRGQDVALRCDPISGHVSLFWYQQALGQGPEFLTYFQNEAQLDKSGLPSDRFFAERPEGSVSTLKIQRTQQEDSAVYLCASSLGLGERTEAFFGQGTRLTVV.